The clone carrying this TCR beta chain has a handful of counts. Its antigen is as yet unknown. The data originate from a study of OX40 agonist ivuxolimab in advanced cancers. Study background: Patients received the agonistic anti-OX40 (CD134) antibody ivuxolimab. Three dose-escalation patients had partial responses: one with hepatocellular carcinoma and two with cutaneous melanoma.

Sequencing was performed with immunoSEQ multiplex PCR; in TCRdb, only in-frame clones are kept and a portion is missing. The repertoire holds tens of thousands of clones, with less than 90% as singletons. The germline CDR1 and CDR2 sequences are SGHDN and FVKESK. V was trimmed by 4 bases and J by 3 bases, leaving 7 bases between them. The CDR3 runs 12 residues. Points from the study as a whole: Blood T cells, both CD4+ and CD8+, expanded clonally by week 6 at 0.1 to 3.0 mg/kg. Researchers report that CD8+ T cells had, on average, more expanded clones than CD4+.

The chain employs TRBV14 and TRBJ2-7, with D possibly matching TRBD1 (5 bases). The source of this sequence is an adult with an advanced solid tumor such as melanoma, head and neck, liver or kidney cancer. The specimen was CD4+ or CD8+ T cells sorted from blood, collected in a trial of the OX40 agonist ivuxolimab. CDR3 in DNA: TGTGCCAGCAGCCTGACAGTCTACGAGCAGTACTTC. It translates to CASSLTVYEQYF.